This T cell receptor (beta chain) was identified during a study of blood T cell repertoires in COVID-19. On the study more broadly: There were acute and convalescent COVID-19 samples, and they came from the United States, Italy and Spain.

Here immunoSEQ multiplex PCR was the method, and the copy in TCRdb shows in-frame clones only, minus some. In the table there are around 260,000 clones, 85% of which are singletons. This CDR3 contains 16 residues. Losses at the gene ends were 0 bases for V and 1 base for J; bases not matched to a gene: 4. Material: peripheral blood. The rearrangement links TRBV23-1 to TRBJ2-7; 9 bases align to TRBD1. TRBV23-1 is assigned to the ORF class and has an uncertain function. The origin of this receptor is a human donor in a cohort sampled during active COVID-19. The CDR3 loop is CASSQSKDRGSYEQYF. The CDR3 DNA reads TGCGCCAGCAGTCAATCGAAGGACAGGGGTTCCTACGAGCAGTACTTC.